One sample yielded the 31 T cell receptor beta chains listed below, sequenced in a study of T-cell memory formation after mild COVID-19. MiXCR, run by TCRdb on the 5' RACE reads, gives a single entry per CDR3 protein. The sample holds roughly 120,000 distinct CDR3 sequences; about 24% are singletons and the top ten take around 40%. The sequenced material came from PBMCs or a T cell subset sorted from them (not recorded which). The receptors were gathered from a young man who had mild COVID-19 (a few samples of this study predate the infection). Cell type and time point are not known.

This clonotype was detected a few times. The chain links TRBV18 to TRBJ2-7; D may correspond to TRBD1 or TRBD2 (5 bases each). Per germline, CDR1 KGHSH and CDR2 LQKENI. Trimming took 5 bases from V and 3 from J, leaving 11 bases between them. The CDR3 runs 13 residues. The chain's CDR3 is CASSSSGRYEQYV. CDR3 in DNA: TGTGCCAGCTCATCCTCGGGACGCTACGAGCAGTACGTC.

The CDR3 nucleotides are TGTGCCAGCAGCATGGGACTACACAATGAGCAGTTCTTC. Protein product: CASSMGLHNEQFF. The chain employs TRBV6-2 or TRBV6-3 and TRBJ2-1, with 7 bases aligning to TRBD2. There are 13 residues in the CDR3. The ends lost 6 bases at V and 5 bases at J; junction bases unmatched: 4. Germline CDR1 reads MNHEY; CDR2 reads SVGEGT.

The J gene is TRBJ1-1, the V gene TRBV19, with TRBD1 matching over 11 bases. Germline CDR1 and CDR2: LNHDA and SQIVND (reference sequence). With 5 bases clipped from V and 4 bases from J, the junction kept 3 bases outside the gene matches. The CDR3 runs 14 residues. The DNA for the CDR3 is TGTGCCAGTAGTTGGGGACAGGGGGGCACTGAAGCTTTCTTT. It yields the protein CASSWGQGGTEAFF.

This clonotype was recorded at least ten times. The chain combines TRBV7-7 with TRBJ2-7, with TRBD2 identical over 10 bases. CDR1 is SSHAT, CDR2 FNYEAQ, per germline (reference sequence). The CDR3 sequence is 17 residues long. The CDR3 loop reads CASSLARTSGGYREQYV. As DNA, the CDR3 is TGTGCTAGCAGCTTAGCTCGGACTAGCGGAGGGTATCGAGAGCAGTACGTC.

This clonotype has just a few counts. The rearrangement links TRBV6-5 to TRBJ2-7; D might be TRBD1 (5 bases). This CDR3 comprises 14 residues. CDR1 MNHEY and CDR2 SVGAGI come from the germline V gene. V lost 9 bases to trimming and J lost 1 base, with 16 bases between them. CDR3 amino acids: CASGPSQGSYEQYF. The CDR3, as DNA: TGTGCCAGTGGACCTTCGCAGGGATCCTACGAGCAGTACTTC.

The chain joins TRBV9 to TRBJ1-1; 8 bases are shared with TRBD1. The junction had 4 bases not matched to a gene; V was cut back by 4 bases and J by 5 bases. The CDR3 runs 13 residues. CDR1 and CDR2 from the germline V gene are SGDLS and YYNGEE. The CDR3 sequence: CASSSHRGTEAFF. The CDR3 DNA follows: TGTGCCAGCAGCTCTCACAGGGGGACTGAAGCTTTCTTT.

This chain links TRBV2 with TRBJ2-7; TRBD1 aligns across 8 bases. The CDR3 is made up of 16 amino acids. CDR1 and CDR2 (germline): SNHLY, FYNNEI. V was clipped by 6 bases and J by 4 bases; unmatched bases: 14. CDR3 in DNA: TGTGCCAGCAGGAAGGGACAGGTGTTTAGGGAGTACGAGCAGTACGTC. It translates to CASRKGQVFREYEQYV.

In its sample, this clonotype was seen a few times. This chain joins TRBV4-3 and TRBJ2-3; D is uncertain. Looked up from germline, CDR1 is LGHNA and CDR2 is YSLEER. Trimming shortened V by 0 bases and J by 0 bases, and 7 bases separated the two germline ends. The CDR3 contains 15 residues. CDR3 DNA sequence: TGCGCCAGCAGCCAAGATCCACGTAGCACAGATACGCAGTATTTT. Protein product: CASSQDPRSTDTQYF.

The genes are TRBV9 and TRBJ1-2, with 7 bases identical to TRBD1. In germline, CDR1 is SGDLS, CDR2 YYNGEE. The CDR3 contains 15 residues. Trimming removed 0 bases from V and 5 bases from J; junction bases left unmatched: 7. The CDR3 DNA reads TGTGCCAGCAGCGTAGGCGGAGGGGGCGATTATGGCTACACCTTC. Protein: CASSVGGGGDYGYTF.

As for this clonotype: A much larger clone sits a single nucleotide away, making a read error possible. The chain couples TRBV5-6 to TRBJ2-2; D is uncertain. V was shortened by 0 bases and J by 1 base, with 1 base between the two germline ends. Germline V lookup: CDR1 SGHDT, CDR2 YYEEEE. This CDR3 contains 13 residues. The CDR3 sequence is CASSLGNTGELFF. CDR3 DNA: TGTGCCAGCAGCTTGGGGAACACCGGGGAGCTGTTTTTT.

This clonotype was seen a few times. The chain employs TRBV7-6 and TRBJ2-2; 8 bases agree with TRBD1. J lost 4 bases, V lost 5 bases, and 6 bases had no gene match. Germline V gene sequence: CDR1 SGHVS, CDR2 FNYEAQ. This CDR3 is 15 amino acids long. CDR3 in DNA: TGTGCCAGCAGCCTGGGGACAGGCCCCACCGGGGAGCTGTTTTTT. This gives the protein CASSLGTGPTGELFF.

This clonotype was observed a few times. The J gene is TRBJ2-1, the V gene TRBV15; no clear D. V lost 1 base and J lost 8, with 3 bases in between. Germline CDR1 and CDR2: LNHNV and YYDKDF (reference sequence). The CDR3 totals 11 residues. CDR3 loop: CATSRAYEQFF. In DNA, the CDR3 is TGTGCCACCAGCAGAGCTTATGAGCAGTTCTTC.

This clonotype was observed a few times. V gene TRBV9 combines with J gene TRBJ2-3; tentative D call: TRBD1 (6 bases). CDR3 length equals 16 residues. CDR1 SGDLS and CDR2 YYNGEE come from the germline V gene. V was pared by 0 bases and J by 1 base, with 12 bases between. DNA of the CDR3: TGTGCCAGCAGCGTAGGGACAGCAGATCGCACAGATACGCAGTATTTT. This encodes CASSVGTADRTDTQYF.

The rearrangement uses TRBV7-9 and TRBJ1-1, with a possible D match to TRBD1 (5 bases). This CDR3 is built from 13 residues. Deletions cut 5 bases from V and 1 base from J, with 8 bases between. CDR1 and CDR2 from the germline V gene are SEHNR and FQNEAQ (reference sequence). The CDR3 region is CASSRTGNTEAFF. DNA of the CDR3: TGTGCCAGCAGCCGTACAGGGAACACTGAAGCTTTCTTT. The full variable domain, with the rest looked up from reference TRBV7-9 and TRBJ1-1, is DTGVSQNPRHKITKRGQNVTFRCDPISEHNRLYWYRQTLGQGPEFLTYFQNEAQLEKSRLLSDRFSAERPKGSFSTLEIQRTEQGDSAMYLCASSRTGNTEAFFGQGTRLTVV.

V and J are TRBV7-9 and TRBJ2-2; no definite D call. Germline V gene lookup returns CDR1 SEHNR and CDR2 FQNEAQ (reference sequence). This CDR3 has 17 amino acids. V gave up 5 bases and J gave up 7 bases, with 23 bases separating them. The CDR3 DNA reads TGTGCCAGCAGCCTGTCTCAAAATGTGGGGTCCGGCGGGGAGCTGTTTTTT. This codes for CASSLSQNVGSGGELFF.

There are a few counts of this clonotype. V usage is TRBV7-6 and J usage is TRBJ2-5; 7 bases agree with TRBD2. J was trimmed by 4 bases and V by 5 bases; bases with no gene match: 7. This CDR3 is built from 14 residues. Germline V gene data show CDR1 as SGHVS and CDR2 as FNYEAQ. The CDR3 loop reads CASSMDLAAETQYF. CDR3 sequence (DNA): TGTGCCAGCAGCATGGACCTAGCGGCAGAGACCCAGTACTTC. The whole variable domain, remainder taken from reference TRBV7-6 and TRBJ2-5, is GAGVSQSPRYKVTKRGQDVALRCDPISGHVSLYWYRQALGQGPEFLTYFNYEAQQDKSGLPNDRFSAERPEGSISTLTIQRTEQRDSAMYRCASSMDLAAETQYFGPGTRLLVL.

This clonotype occurred a few times. V gene TRBV4-3 combines with J gene TRBJ2-5, with 7 bases lining up with TRBD1. This CDR3 contains 15 residues. The germline CDR1 and CDR2 sequences are LGHNA and YSLEER. Losses at the gene ends were 4 bases for V and 1 base for J; bases not matched to a gene: 6. The CDR3 region is CASSPKRGPQETQYF. The CDR3 DNA reads TGCGCCAGCAGCCCGAAGAGGGGGCCCCAAGAGACCCAGTACTTC.

This clonotype has just a few counts. The genes are TRBV4-3 and TRBJ1-2, with a possible D match to TRBD1 (6 bases). V was pared by 4 bases and J by 4 bases, with 16 bases between. CDR1 and CDR2 (germline): LGHNA, YSLEER. This CDR3 is 15 amino acids long. The CDR3 sequence: CASSLGDTNIYGYTF. CDR3 nucleotides: TGCGCCAGCAGCCTCGGGGACACCAACATCTATGGCTACACCTTC.

The chain is built from TRBV4-3 and TRBJ1-6, with D perhaps matching TRBD1 (5 bases). Germline CDR1 is LGHNA and CDR2 is YSLEER. V was cut by 2 bases and J by 10 bases, with 18 bases left in between. The CDR3 totals 16 residues. CDR3 residues: CASSQNGRQGGSPLHF. CDR3 nucleotide sequence: TGCGCCAGCAGCCAAAATGGGCGGCAGGGAGGGTCACCCCTCCACTTT.

The chain is built from TRBV20-1 and TRBJ1-5; D uncertain. The germline V gene encodes CDR1 DFQATT and CDR2 SNEGSKA (reference sequence). CDR3 length: 12 amino acids. Deletions cut 7 bases from V and 7 bases from J, with 14 bases between. The CDR3 here is CSVRHTDQPQHF. The CDR3 coding sequence is TGCAGTGTACGGCACACAGACCAGCCCCAGCATTTT.

The chain is built from TRBV7-6 and TRBJ2-1, with D perhaps matching TRBD1 (6 bases). The CDR3 sequence is 12 residues long. CDR1 and CDR2 (germline): SGHVS, FNYEAQ. Trimming stripped 5 bases from V and 9 bases from J, with 11 bases between. CDR3 bases: TGTGCCAGCAGCGCGACAGGAGTTGAGCAGTTCTTC. As protein: CASSATGVEQFF.

This rearrangement joins TRBV5-1 to TRBJ2-1, with TRBD1 matching 9 bases. Germline trimming cut 4 bases from V and 2 bases from J; bases unmatched to any gene: 10. Per germline, CDR1 SGHRS and CDR2 YFSETQ. The CDR3 has 17 amino acids. CDR3 sequence: CASSVGTGIGTYNEQFF. CDR3 nucleotides: TGCGCCAGCAGCGTAGGGACAGGGATAGGGACCTACAATGAGCAGTTCTTC.

The chain has TRBV6-2 or TRBV6-3 and TRBJ2-1; D gene uncertain. Germline lookup yields CDR1 MNHEY and CDR2 SVGEGT. The CDR3 length is 14 residues. The V end lost 0 bases, the J end lost 4 bases, and 7 bases lay between the germline ends. This chain's CDR3 is CASSYSDDYNEQFF. The CDR3, as DNA: TGTGCCAGCAGTTACTCGGACGATTACAATGAGCAGTTCTTC.

The chain links TRBV27 to TRBJ2-7; D may be TRBD1 (5 bases). Germline CDR1 MNHEY, CDR2 SMNVEV (reference sequence). The ends were cut back, 2 bases at V and 2 bases at J, with 7 bases in the middle. This CDR3 is built from 13 residues. The CDR3, as DNA: TGTGCCAGCAGTTTAAGACAGCCCTACGAGCAGTACTTC. This encodes CASSLRQPYEQYF.

This clonotype showed up just once. The chain uses TRBV7-2 and TRBJ2-4, with D possibly called TRBD1 or TRBD2 (5 bases each). Germline CDR1 SGHTA, CDR2 FQGNSA. V shed 0 bases and J shed 8 bases, with 11 bases lying between them. The CDR3 runs to 14 residues. DNA of the CDR3: TGTGCCAGCAGCTTAGCTGGGGGTAGTGACATTCAGTACTTC. Protein sequence: CASSLAGGSDIQYF.

This clonotype was detected only a few times. This chain connects TRBV5-6 to TRBJ2-5; D gene uncertain. With 3 bases removed from V and 2 bases from J, the gap between germline ends came to 20 bases. This CDR3 contains 17 residues. Germline V gives CDR1 SGHDT, CDR2 YYEEEE. CDR3 DNA sequence: TGTGCCAGCAGCTCCCTGGTGGGGTTTTATAGGCAAGAGACCCAGTACTTC. Protein: CASSSLVGFYRQETQYF.

In its sample, this clonotype was seen a few times. The CDR3 sequence is CASGSSLRDTQYF. The CDR3 bases are TGTGCCAGCGGATCCTCGCTTCGAGATACGCAGTATTTT. The chain combines TRBV12-3 or TRBV12-4 with TRBJ2-3, with D unresolved. This CDR3 comprises 13 residues. V was trimmed by 8 bases and J by 5 bases, leaving 14 bases between them.

This clonotype was observed a handful of times. V is TRBV10-3 and J is TRBJ2-2; D gene uncertain. The germline gives CDR1 ENHRY, CDR2 SYGVKD. V lost 7 bases and J lost 1, with 10 bases in between. CDR3 length: 14 amino acids. The DNA of the CDR3 is TGTGCCATCAACGACGGGCTGAACACCGGGGAGCTGTTTTTT. It translates to CAINDGLNTGELFF.

The rearrangement joins TRBV29-1 to TRBJ2-7; 7 nucleotides line up with TRBD2. After removal of 6 bases from V and 2 bases from J, the junction contained 7 bases not matched to a gene. Germline V gene data show CDR1 as SQVTM and CDR2 as ANQGSEA. The CDR3 contains 13 residues. CDR3 sequence: CSVGSGATYEQYF. DNA of the CDR3: TGCAGCGTCGGGAGCGGGGCCACCTACGAGCAGTACTTC.

This clonotype has just a few counts. V gene TRBV29-1 combines with J gene TRBJ2-7; perhaps D is TRBD1 or TRBD2 (5 bases each). This CDR3 has 14 residues. Germline CDR1 and CDR2: SQVTM and ANQGSEA. Trimming shortened V by 4 bases and J by 0 bases, and 13 bases separated the two germline ends. CDR3 DNA sequence: TGCAGCGTTGTAGAGGGGCCGAGCTCCTACGAGCAGTACTTC. It yields the protein CSVVEGPSSYEQYF.

The genes are TRBV10-3 and TRBJ2-2; the D gene is possibly TRBD2 (5 bases). The length of the CDR3 is 14 residues. V was trimmed by 0 bases and J by 6 bases, leaving 8 bases between them. Per germline, CDR1 ENHRY and CDR2 SYGVKD. The CDR3: CAISESGGPGELFF. CDR3 DNA: TGTGCCATCAGTGAGTCCGGAGGACCCGGGGAGCTGTTTTTT.